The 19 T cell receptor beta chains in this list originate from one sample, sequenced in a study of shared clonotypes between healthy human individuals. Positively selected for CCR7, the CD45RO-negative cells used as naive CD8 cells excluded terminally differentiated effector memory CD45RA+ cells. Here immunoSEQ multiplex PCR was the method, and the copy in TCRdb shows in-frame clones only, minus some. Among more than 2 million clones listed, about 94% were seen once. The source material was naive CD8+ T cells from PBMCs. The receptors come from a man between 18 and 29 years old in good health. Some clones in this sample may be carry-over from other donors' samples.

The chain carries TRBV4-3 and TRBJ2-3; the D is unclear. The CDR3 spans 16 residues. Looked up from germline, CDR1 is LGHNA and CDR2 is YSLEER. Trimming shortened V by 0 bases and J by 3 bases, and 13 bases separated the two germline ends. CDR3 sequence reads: CASSQEVFLRTDTQYF. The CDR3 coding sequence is TGCGCCAGCAGCCAAGAGGTCTTCTTAAGGACAGATACGCAGTATTTT.

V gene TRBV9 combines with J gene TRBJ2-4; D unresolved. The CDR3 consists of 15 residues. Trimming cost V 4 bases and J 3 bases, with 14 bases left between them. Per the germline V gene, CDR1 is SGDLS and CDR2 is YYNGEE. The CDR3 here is CASSNPGLDKNIQYF. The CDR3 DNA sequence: TGTGCCAGCAGCAACCCCGGGTTGGACAAAAACATTCAGTACTTC. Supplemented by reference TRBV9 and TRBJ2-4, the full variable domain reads DSGVTQTPKHLITATGQRVTLRCSPRSGDLSVYWYQQSLDQGLQFLIQYYNGEERAKGNILERFSAQQFPDLHSELNLSSLELGDSALYFCASSNPGLDKNIQYFGAGTRLSVL.

For the CDR3, the DNA is TGTGCCAGCAGCGCCGGGACAGGTGATTTGATTGAGTACTTC. Protein: CASSAGTGDLIEYF. This chain uses TRBV9 with TRBJ2-4; 8 bases are a match to TRBD1. V lost 3 bases to trimming and J lost 14 bases; unmatched junction nucleotides: 13. From germline, CDR1 is SGDLS and CDR2 YYNGEE. The length of the CDR3 is 14 residues.

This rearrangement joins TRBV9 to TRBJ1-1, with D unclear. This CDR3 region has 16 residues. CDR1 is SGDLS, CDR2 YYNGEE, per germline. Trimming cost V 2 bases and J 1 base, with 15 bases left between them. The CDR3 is CASSVGWGWKNTEAFF. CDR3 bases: TGTGCCAGCAGCGTGGGTTGGGGTTGGAAGAACACTGAAGCTTTCTTT.

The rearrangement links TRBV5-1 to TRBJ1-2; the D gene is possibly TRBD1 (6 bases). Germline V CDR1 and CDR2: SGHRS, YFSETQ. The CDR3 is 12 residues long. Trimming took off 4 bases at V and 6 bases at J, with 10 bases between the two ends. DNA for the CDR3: TGCGCCAGCAGCCTGGGGGCGAATGGCTACACCTTC. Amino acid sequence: CASSLGANGYTF.

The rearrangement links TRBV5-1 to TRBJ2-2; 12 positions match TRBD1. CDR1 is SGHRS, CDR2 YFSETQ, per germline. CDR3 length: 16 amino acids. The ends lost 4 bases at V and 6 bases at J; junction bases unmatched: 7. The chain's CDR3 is CASSPPGQGAAGELFF. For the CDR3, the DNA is TGCGCCAGCAGCCCACCGGGACAGGGGGCGGCCGGGGAGCTGTTTTTT.

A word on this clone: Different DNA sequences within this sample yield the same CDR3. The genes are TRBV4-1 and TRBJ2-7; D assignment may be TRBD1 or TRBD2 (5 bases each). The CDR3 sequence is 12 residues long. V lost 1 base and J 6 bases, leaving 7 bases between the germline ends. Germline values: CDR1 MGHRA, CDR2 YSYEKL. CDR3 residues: CASSQAGSEQYF. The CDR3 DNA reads TGCGCCAGCAGCCAAGCAGGGAGCGAGCAGTACTTC.

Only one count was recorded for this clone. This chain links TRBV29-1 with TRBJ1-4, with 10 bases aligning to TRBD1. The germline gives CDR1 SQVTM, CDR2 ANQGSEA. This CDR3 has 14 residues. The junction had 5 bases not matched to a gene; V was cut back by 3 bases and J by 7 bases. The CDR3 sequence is CSVEAGTGAEKLFF. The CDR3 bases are TGCAGCGTTGAGGCCGGGACAGGGGCTGAAAAACTGTTTTTT.

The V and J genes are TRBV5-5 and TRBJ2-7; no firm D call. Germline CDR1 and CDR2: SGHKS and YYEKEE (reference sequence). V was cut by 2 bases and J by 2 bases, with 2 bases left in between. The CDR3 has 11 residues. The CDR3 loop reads CASSFAYEQYF. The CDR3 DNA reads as TGTGCCAGCAGCTTCGCCTACGAGCAGTACTTC.

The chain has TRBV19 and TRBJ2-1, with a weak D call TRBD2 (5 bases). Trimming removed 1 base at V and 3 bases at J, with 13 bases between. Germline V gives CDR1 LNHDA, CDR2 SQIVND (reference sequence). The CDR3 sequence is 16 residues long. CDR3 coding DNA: TGTGCCAGTAGTATAGGTCGGGGAACAAACTACAATGAGCAGTTCTTC. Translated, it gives CASSIGRGTNYNEQFF.

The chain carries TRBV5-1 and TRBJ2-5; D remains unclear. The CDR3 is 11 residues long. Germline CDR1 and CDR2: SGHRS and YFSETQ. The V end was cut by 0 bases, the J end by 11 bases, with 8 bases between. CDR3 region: CASSLGGEQYF. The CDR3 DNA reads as TGCGCCAGCAGCTTGGGGGGTGAGCAGTACTTC.

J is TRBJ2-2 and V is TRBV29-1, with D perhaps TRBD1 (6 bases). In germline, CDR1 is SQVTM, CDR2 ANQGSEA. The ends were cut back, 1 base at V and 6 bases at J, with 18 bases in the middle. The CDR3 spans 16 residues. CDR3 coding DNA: TGCAGCGTTGAAGGCCACCGATGGGGGCTAGCCGGGGAGCTGTTTTTT. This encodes CSVEGHRWGLAGELFF.

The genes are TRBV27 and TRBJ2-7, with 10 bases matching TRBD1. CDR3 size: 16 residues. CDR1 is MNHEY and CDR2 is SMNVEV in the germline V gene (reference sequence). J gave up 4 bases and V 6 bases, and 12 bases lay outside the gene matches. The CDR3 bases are TGTGCCAGCAGCCTTATCAGACAGGGGGCAAGTTACGAGCAGTACTTC. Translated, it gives CASSLIRQGASYEQYF.

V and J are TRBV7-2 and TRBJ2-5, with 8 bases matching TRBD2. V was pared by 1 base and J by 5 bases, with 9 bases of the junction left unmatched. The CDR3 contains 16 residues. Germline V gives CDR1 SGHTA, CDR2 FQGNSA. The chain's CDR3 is CASSLVRAGGPETQYF. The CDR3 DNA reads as TGTGCCAGCAGCTTAGTGCGTGCGGGAGGCCCGGAGACCCAGTACTTC.

CDR3 amino acids: CASSLRTGRTVSSYNEQFF. In DNA form, the CDR3 reads TGTGCCAGCAGCCTAAGGACAGGAAGAACAGTAAGCTCCTACAATGAGCAGTTCTTC. This chain joins TRBV7-9 and TRBJ2-1; 7 nucleotides agree with TRBD1. The V and J ends lost 5 bases and 0 bases, in that order; junction bases with no gene match: 16. The germline gives CDR1 SEHNR, CDR2 FQNEAQ (reference sequence). The CDR3 loop spans 19 amino acids.

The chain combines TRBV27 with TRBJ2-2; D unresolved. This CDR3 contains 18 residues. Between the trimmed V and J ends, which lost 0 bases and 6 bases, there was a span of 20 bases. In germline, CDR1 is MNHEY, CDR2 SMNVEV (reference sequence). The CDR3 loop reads CASSLSPGSPVFPGELFF. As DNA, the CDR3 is TGTGCCAGCAGTTTATCCCCGGGTAGTCCTGTCTTTCCCGGGGAGCTGTTTTTT.

The CDR3 sequence is CASSSGDISYEQYF. Here the CDR3 DNA reads TGTGCCAGCAGTTCTGGGGATATCTCCTACGAGCAGTACTTC. The V call is TRBV2, the J call TRBJ2-7; no clear D gene. The ends were cut back, 5 bases at V and 0 bases at J, with 11 bases in the middle. The CDR3 loop spans 14 amino acids. The germline gives CDR1 SNHLY, CDR2 FYNNEI.

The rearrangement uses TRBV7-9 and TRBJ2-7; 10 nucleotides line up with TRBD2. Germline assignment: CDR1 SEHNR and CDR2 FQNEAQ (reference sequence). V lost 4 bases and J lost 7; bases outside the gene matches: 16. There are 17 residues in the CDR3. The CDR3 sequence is CASSSPVNLAGEEEQYF. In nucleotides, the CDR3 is TGTGCCAGCAGCTCCCCAGTAAACCTAGCGGGAGAGGAAGAGCAGTACTTC.

CDR3 loop: CASSHGGPYEQYF. The CDR3 region has the DNA TGTGCCAGCAGCCACGGGGGACCCTACGAGCAGTACTTC. This rearrangement joins TRBV7-8 to TRBJ2-7; possible D gene TRBD2, 6 bases. Germline V gives CDR1 SGHVS, CDR2 FQNEAQ. Between the trimmed V and J ends, which lost 5 bases and 2 bases, there was a span of 10 bases. The CDR3 length is 13 residues. Looking up the rest from reference TRBV7-8 and TRBJ2-7 gives the full variable domain: GAGVSQSPRYKVAKRGQDVALRCDPISGHVSLFWYQQALGQGPEFLTYFQNEAQLDKSGLPSDRFFAERPEGSVSTLKIQRTQQEDSAVYLCASSHGGPYEQYFGPGTRLTVT.